These 12 T cell receptor beta chains came from one sample sequenced in a study of blood T cell repertoires in COVID-19 (dated by TCRdb to 2020 to 2022). Library creation used the immunoSEQ multiplex PCR assay. Imported from immuneACCESS, the table was reduced by TCRdb to in-frame sequences with V and J called. These copies leave out some clones; in studies compared against another copy, an unresolved V gene accounts for under half, and the cause of the remainder is not known. The table for this sample lists 150,000 to 200,000 clones; about 87% of them were counted only once. Of the sample, approximately 12% is held by the ten largest clones. Sequencing used peripheral blood. The origin of the receptors is a woman between 65 and 79 years old with COVID-19, enrolled during active disease.

This clone was seen only a few times. This chain connects TRBV7-8 to TRBJ1-6, with TRBD1 identical over 10 bases. After removal of 2 bases from V and 10 bases from J, the junction contained 5 bases not matched to a gene. The CDR3 has 15 residues. Germline V gives CDR1 SGHVS, CDR2 FQNEAQ. CDR3 bases: TGTGCCAGCAGCTTATTCGGGACAGGGGACTCACCCCTCCACTTT. Translated, it gives CASSLFGTGDSPLHF.

The rearrangement links TRBV6-2 or TRBV6-3 to TRBJ1-3; 7 positions agree with TRBD1. Germline CDR1 and CDR2: MNHEY and SVGEGT. The CDR3 is made up of 13 amino acids. The V gene end was trimmed by 5 bases and the J gene end by 3 bases; junction bases not matched to a gene: 1. CDR3: CASSRTGGNTIYF. CDR3 in DNA: TGTGCCAGCAGTCGGACAGGTGGAAACACCATATATTTT.

This chain connects TRBV15 to TRBJ1-2; D gene ambiguous. Trimming took 0 bases from V and 10 from J, leaving 12 bases between them. The CDR3 spans 13 residues. Germline V gene lookup returns CDR1 LNHNV and CDR2 YYDKDF (reference sequence). The CDR3 DNA follows: TGTGCCACCAGCAGAGATTATAAAGACAACTACACCTTC. Its translation is CATSRDYKDNYTF.

This rearrangement joins TRBV11-2 to TRBJ2-7; 11 bases line up with TRBD2. The CDR3 is made up of 15 amino acids. Trimming at V came to 5 bases and at J to 1 base, leaving 4 bases not matched to a gene. CDR1 SGHAT and CDR2 FQNNGV come from the germline V gene. The chain's CDR3 is CASSAGTSGSYEQYF. CDR3 sequence (DNA): TGTGCCAGCAGCGCAGGGACTAGCGGATCCTACGAGCAGTACTTC.

The chain joins TRBV5-1 to TRBJ2-1; tentative D call: TRBD2 (5 bases). The V end was cut by 1 base, the J end by 2 bases, with 10 bases between. Germline V gene sequence: CDR1 SGHRS, CDR2 YFSETQ. This CDR3 comprises 15 residues. The CDR3 is CASSLYGEPYNEQFF. CDR3 nucleotide sequence: TGCGCCAGCAGCTTGTACGGGGAGCCCTACAATGAGCAGTTCTTC. The variable domain in full, with the rest retrieved from reference TRBV5-1 and TRBJ2-1, is KAGVTQTPRYLIKTRGQQVTLSCSPISGHRSVSWYQQTPGQGLQFLFEYFSETQRNKGNFPGRFSGRQFSNSRSEMNVSTLELGDSALYLCASSLYGEPYNEQFFGPGTRLTVL.

The DNA for the CDR3 is TGCGCCAGCAGCCCCAAGCGGGAGAAATGGAGGTGGGACTACGAGCAGTACTTC. Translated, it gives CASSPKREKWRWDYEQYF. The V and J genes are TRBV10-2 and TRBJ2-7, with 8 positions matching TRBD2. The J segment lost 3 bases and the V segment lost 6 bases, leaving 19 bases of the junction unmatched. Germline CDR1 WSHSY, CDR2 SAAADI. The CDR3 has 18 residues.

The rearrangement joins TRBV6-5 to TRBJ2-1; 10 bases map to TRBD2. The CDR3 spans 15 residues. V trimming: 6 bases; J trimming: 5 bases; junction bases outside the gene matches: 7. Germline V lookup: CDR1 MNHEY, CDR2 SVGAGI. The CDR3 DNA reads as TGTGCCAGCAGCCTCGGACTAGCGGACGACAATGAGCAGTTCTTC. Translated: CASSLGLADDNEQFF.

The chain joins TRBV5-6 to TRBJ2-3, with 11 bases identical to TRBD2. After removal of 2 bases from V and 3 bases from J, the junction contained 5 bases not matched to a gene. Germline V gene lookup returns CDR1 SGHDT and CDR2 YYEEEE. The CDR3 consists of 16 residues. The CDR3 sequence: CASSLSGTSGTDTQYF. CDR3 in DNA: TGTGCCAGCAGCTTATCGGGGACTAGCGGTACAGATACGCAGTATTTT.

This clone was observed a single time. The rearrangement links TRBV5-6 to TRBJ1-3; D perhaps matches TRBD1 (5 bases). V was trimmed by 3 bases and J by 2 bases, leaving 15 bases between them. CDR3 length equals 16 residues. The germline V gene encodes CDR1 SGHDT and CDR2 YYEEEE. In DNA, the CDR3 is TGTGCCAGCAGCTACCGGTTGACAGTGACTGGAAACACCATATATTTT. Translated: CASSYRLTVTGNTIYF.

This rearrangement joins TRBV10-3 to TRBJ1-1; 8 positions match TRBD1. The CDR3 has 13 amino acids. Per the germline V gene, CDR1 is ENHRY and CDR2 is SYGVKD. V lost 11 bases to trimming and J lost 4 bases; unmatched junction nucleotides: 9. The DNA for the CDR3 is TGTGCCGCCATCGCAGACAGGGGCACTGAAGCTTTCTTT. It translates to CAAIADRGTEAFF.

The rearrangement uses TRBV2 and TRBJ2-5; TRBD2 matches 9 bases. The CDR3 runs to 16 residues. CDR1 is SNHLY and CDR2 is FYNNEI in the germline V gene. V lost 5 bases, J lost 5 bases, and 12 bases stayed unmatched. The CDR3 loop reads CASSSSAGGRGETQYF. The CDR3 coding sequence is TGTGCCAGCAGTTCTTCAGCGGGAGGAAGGGGGGAGACCCAGTACTTC.

This clone was picked up one time. This sequence joins TRBV7-8 and TRBJ2-5; TRBD1 is a possible D gene (6 bases). CDR1 and CDR2 from the germline V gene are SGHVS and FQNEAQ. This CDR3 is 15 amino acids long. Trimming took 5 bases from V and 5 from J, leaving 18 bases between them. CDR3 region: CASSPGAESRETQYF. The CDR3 DNA follows: TGTGCCAGCAGCCCAGGGGCGGAGTCGAGGGAGACCCAGTACTTC.